The 20 T cell receptor beta chains below come from one sample, sequenced in a study of cytomegalovirus exposure and HLA in healthy donors. The PCR made use of 60 Vbeta and 13 Jbeta primers. Profiled with immunoSEQ multiplex PCR; TCRdb holds only in-frame clones, not every one. The sample carries around 150,000 clones, 76% recorded once. The sample taken for sequencing was PBMCs. These TCRs come from a man aged 55 to 69 in good health and CMV-seronegative.

As concerns this clone: The sample has other DNA sequences that encode this CDR3 too. The V and J genes are TRBV6-1 and TRBJ1-1; D is possibly TRBD1 (6 bases). V lost 6 bases and J 1 base, leaving 12 bases between the germline ends. The CDR3 has 14 residues. The germline gives CDR1 MNHNS, CDR2 SASEGT. The CDR3 loop reads CASSLTGWNTEAFF. For the CDR3, the DNA is TGTGCCAGCAGCCTCACAGGGTGGAACACTGAAGCTTTCTTT.

This clone was detected only a few times. The chain couples TRBV9 to TRBJ2-2; 10 bases fit TRBD2. Losses at the gene ends were 0 bases for V and 0 bases for J; bases not matched to a gene: 8. The CDR3 totals 19 residues. CDR1 is SGDLS, CDR2 YYNGEE, per germline. The CDR3 DNA is TGTGCCAGCAGCGTAGTGCCCAGCGGGGGGGTTCCGAACACCGGGGAGCTGTTTTTT. This gives the protein CASSVVPSGGVPNTGELFF.

This clone has a handful of counts. Other DNA sequences in this sample translate to the same CDR3. This chain uses TRBV27 with TRBJ1-1; D unclear. Germline V CDR1 and CDR2: MNHEY, SMNVEV (reference sequence). The CDR3 totals 13 residues. Trimming took off 3 bases at V and 1 base at J, with 6 bases between the two ends. The CDR3 spells CASSFRRNTEAFF. In DNA, the CDR3 is TGTGCCAGCAGTTTCAGGCGGAACACTGAAGCTTTCTTT.

This rearrangement joins TRBV6-5 to TRBJ1-3; 8 bases agree with TRBD1. This CDR3 spans 14 amino acids. Trimming removed 6 bases from V and 7 bases from J; junction bases left unmatched: 8. Germline V lookup: CDR1 MNHEY, CDR2 SVGAGI. This chain's CDR3 is CASSRQGMRNTIYF. CDR3 nucleotide sequence: TGTGCCAGCAGCCGACAGGGGATGCGCAACACCATATATTTT.

The chain uses TRBV28 and TRBJ2-5; D is perhaps TRBD1 (5 bases). Germline lookup yields CDR1 MDHEN and CDR2 SYDVKM. The CDR3 has 16 amino acids. Trimming pared 3 bases from V and 0 bases from J, leaving 14 bases between. The CDR3 is CASSLRRGGYQETQYF. In DNA form, the CDR3 reads TGTGCCAGCAGTTTGCGTAGGGGCGGATACCAAGAGACCCAGTACTTC. Filled out from reference TRBV28 and TRBJ2-5, the complete variable domain reads DVKVTQSSRYLVKRTGEKVFLECVQDMDHENMFWYRQDPGLGLRLIYFSYDVKMKEKGDIPEGYSVSREKKERFSLILESASTNQTSMYLCASSLRRGGYQETQYFGPGTRLLVL.

This chain joins TRBV7-2 and TRBJ2-7; TRBD2 agrees at 11 bases. Looked up from germline, CDR1 is SGHTA and CDR2 is FQGNSA. Trimming removed 0 bases from V and 2 bases from J; junction bases left unmatched: 3. There are 16 residues in the CDR3. The CDR3 here is CASSLATSGTTYEQYF. CDR3 nucleotide sequence: TGTGCCAGCAGCTTAGCGACTAGCGGGACAACCTACGAGCAGTACTTC.

The chain uses TRBV27 and TRBJ1-4, with TRBD1 identical over 7 bases. Germline CDR1 is MNHEY and CDR2 is SMNVEV (reference sequence). V shed 6 bases and J 5 bases; nucleotides not matched to a gene: 6. This CDR3 has 14 amino acids. CDR3 amino acids: CASSRTGENEKLFF. Here the CDR3 DNA reads TGTGCCAGCAGCCGAACAGGGGAGAATGAAAAACTGTTTTTT.

The chain is built from TRBV10-2 and TRBJ2-5, with D uncertain. The CDR3 extends over 20 amino acids. Per the germline V gene, CDR1 is WSHSY and CDR2 is SAAADI. The germline V and J ends were trimmed by 3 bases and 5 bases, with 31 bases remaining between them. The DNA for the CDR3 is TGCGCCAGCAGTGACCACTCCTCCGATGTGGTTAAATTAGCAAGTGAGACCCAGTACTTC. Residues: CASSDHSSDVVKLASETQYF.

The gene calls are TRBV7-6 and TRBJ2-7; D not certain. Germline lookup yields CDR1 SGHVS and CDR2 FNYEAQ. Deletions cut 5 bases from V and 1 base from J, with 12 bases between. The CDR3 contains 14 residues. The CDR3 protein is CASSRLSPSYEQYF. CDR3 bases: TGTGCCAGCAGCCGCCTAAGCCCATCCTACGAGCAGTACTTC.

This clone was recorded once. The rearrangement joins TRBV7-2 to TRBJ2-1; maybe TRBD1 (6 bases). The germline V gene encodes CDR1 SGHTA and CDR2 FQGNSA. The V gene lost 1 base and the J gene lost 2 bases, with 9 bases spanning the gap. The length of the CDR3 is 15 residues. CDR3 region: CASSLGGTTYNEQFF. CDR3 coding DNA: TGTGCCAGCAGCTTAGGGGGGACAACCTACAATGAGCAGTTCTTC.

Only one count was recorded for this clone. The chain combines TRBV28 with TRBJ2-3, with 8 bases identical to TRBD1. Germline V gene lookup returns CDR1 MDHEN and CDR2 SYDVKM. Germline trimming cut 5 bases from V and 5 bases from J; bases unmatched to any gene: 6. CDR3 length equals 14 residues. The CDR3 DNA sequence: TGTGCCAGCAGTCGGACAGGGTTGAAAGATACGCAGTATTTT. It translates to CASSRTGLKDTQYF. Full variable domain (missing parts from reference TRBV28 and TRBJ2-3): DVKVTQSSRYLVKRTGEKVFLECVQDMDHENMFWYRQDPGLGLRLIYFSYDVKMKEKGDIPEGYSVSREKKERFSLILESASTNQTSMYLCASSRTGLKDTQYFGPGTRLTVL.

The V gene is TRBV5-4, the J gene TRBJ2-1, with no clear D. The CDR3 covers 15 residues. CDR1 and CDR2 (germline): SGHNT, YYREEE (reference sequence). V gave up 4 bases and J gave up 0 bases, with 11 bases separating them. CDR3 nucleotide sequence: TGTGCCAGCAGCCATGGAGCGAACTCCTACAATGAGCAGTTCTTC. The encoded protein is CASSHGANSYNEQFF.

This clone was observed a single time. The rearrangement uses TRBV6-5 and TRBJ1-1; TRBD1 matches 7 bases. This CDR3 has 12 amino acids. With 5 bases clipped from V and 11 bases from J, the junction kept 8 bases outside the gene matches. CDR1 and CDR2 (germline): MNHEY, SVGAGI. Here the CDR3 reads CASSPTDREAFF. In DNA form, the CDR3 reads TGTGCCAGCAGTCCGACCGACAGGGAGGCTTTCTTT.

The chain has TRBV6-5 and TRBJ2-2; the D gene is possibly TRBD2 (6 bases). Germline V gene data show CDR1 as MNHEY and CDR2 as SVGAGI. This CDR3 contains 16 residues. V lost 0 bases and J lost 2, with 10 bases in between. Here the CDR3 DNA reads TGTGCCAGCAGTTACTCGAGGCGGGGAAACACCGGGGAGCTGTTTTTT. Translation gives CASSYSRRGNTGELFF.

The chain recombines TRBV30 with TRBJ2-7; TRBD1 agrees at 9 bases. CDR3 length: 13 residues. Trimming took 4 bases from V and 5 from J; bases not matched to a gene: 6. The germline V gene has CDR1 GTSNPN and CDR2 SVGIG (reference sequence). This chain's CDR3 is CAWIRDRVHEQYF. Written as DNA, the CDR3 is TGTGCCTGGATCCGGGACAGGGTCCACGAGCAGTACTTC.

This rearrangement joins TRBV15 to TRBJ1-1; D might be TRBD1 (6 bases). The germline V gene has CDR1 LNHNV and CDR2 YYDKDF (reference sequence). The CDR3 is made up of 16 amino acids. V gave up 1 base and J gave up 1 base, with 13 bases separating them. CDR3 sequence: CATSRGPGQTNTEAFF. The DNA of the CDR3 is TGTGCCACCAGCAGAGGACCCGGACAGACGAACACTGAAGCTTTCTTT.

The chain uses TRBV11-2 and TRBJ2-3; no definite D call. The CDR3 covers 14 residues. The germline V gene encodes CDR1 SGHAT and CDR2 FQNNGV. Trimming cost V 0 bases and J 2 bases, with 6 bases left between them. CDR3 DNA: TGTGCCAGCAGCTTAGACTACTTCACAGATACGCAGTATTTT. It is translated as CASSLDYFTDTQYF.

The rearrangement joins TRBV2 to TRBJ2-3; the match to TRBD1 covers 8 bases. V lost 6 bases to trimming and J lost 4 bases; unmatched junction nucleotides: 9. The CDR3 sequence is 15 residues long. Germline assignment: CDR1 SNHLY and CDR2 FYNNEI. The chain's CDR3 is CASRDLTGAADTQYF. The CDR3 region has the DNA TGTGCCAGCAGGGACTTGACAGGGGCCGCAGATACGCAGTATTTT.

The chain carries TRBV28 and TRBJ1-5, with D hard to call. V was clipped by 5 bases and J by 5 bases, with 16 bases between them. The germline CDR1 and CDR2 sequences are MDHEN and SYDVKM. The CDR3 runs to 15 residues. The chain's CDR3 is CASSLTTPRYQPQHF. The CDR3 DNA is TGTGCCAGCAGTCTGACGACTCCGAGGTATCAGCCCCAGCATTTT. Complete variable domain (other parts from reference TRBV28 and TRBJ1-5): DVKVTQSSRYLVKRTGEKVFLECVQDMDHENMFWYRQDPGLGLRLIYFSYDVKMKEKGDIPEGYSVSREKKERFSLILESASTNQTSMYLCASSLTTPRYQPQHFGDGTRLSIL.

V is TRBV6-4 and J is TRBJ2-1, with 9 bases aligning to TRBD2. Germline assignment: CDR1 MRHNA and CDR2 SNTAGT. Trimming at V came to 3 bases and at J to 9 bases, leaving 12 bases not matched to a gene. The CDR3 sequence is 16 residues long. The CDR3 loop is CASSENAGGPLTEQFF. CDR3 DNA: TGTGCCAGCAGTGAGAATGCGGGAGGGCCGCTCACTGAGCAGTTCTTC.